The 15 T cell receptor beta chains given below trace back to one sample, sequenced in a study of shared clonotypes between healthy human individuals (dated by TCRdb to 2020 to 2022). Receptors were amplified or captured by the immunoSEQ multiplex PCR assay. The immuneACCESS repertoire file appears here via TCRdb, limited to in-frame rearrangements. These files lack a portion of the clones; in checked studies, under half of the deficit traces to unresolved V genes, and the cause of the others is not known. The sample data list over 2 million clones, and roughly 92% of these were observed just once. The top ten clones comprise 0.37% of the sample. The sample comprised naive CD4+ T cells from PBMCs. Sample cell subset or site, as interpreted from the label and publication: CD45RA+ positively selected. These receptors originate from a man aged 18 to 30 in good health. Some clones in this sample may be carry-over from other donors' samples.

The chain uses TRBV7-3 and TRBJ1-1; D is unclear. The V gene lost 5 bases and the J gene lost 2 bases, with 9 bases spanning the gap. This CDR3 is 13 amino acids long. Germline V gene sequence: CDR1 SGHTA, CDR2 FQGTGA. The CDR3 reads CASSQGRNTEAFF. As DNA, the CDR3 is TGTGCCAGCAGCCAAGGGAGAAACACTGAAGCTTTCTTT.

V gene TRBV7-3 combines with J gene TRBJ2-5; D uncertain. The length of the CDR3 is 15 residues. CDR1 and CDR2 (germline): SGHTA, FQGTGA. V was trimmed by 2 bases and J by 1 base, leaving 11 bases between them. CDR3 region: CASSLRGNSQETQYF. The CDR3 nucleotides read TGTGCCAGCAGCTTACGTGGAAACTCCCAAGAGACCCAGTACTTC.

This CDR3 is CASSKGTSGSFYSYEQYF. CDR3 coding DNA: TGCGCCAGCAGCAAGGGGACTAGCGGGAGTTTTTATTCCTACGAGCAGTACTTC. The chain employs TRBV5-1 and TRBJ2-7, with TRBD2 matching 14 bases. J lost 1 base, V lost 4 bases, and 10 bases had no gene match. Germline CDR1 is SGHRS and CDR2 is YFSETQ. CDR3 size: 18 residues.

For the CDR3, the DNA is TGTGCCAGCAGTCCCGGGGGGGGTTACTATGGCTACACCTTC. Its protein product is CASSPGGGYYGYTF. The rearrangement links TRBV6-6 to TRBJ1-2, with D possibly matching TRBD1 (5 bases). CDR1 and CDR2 (germline): MNHNY, SVGAGI (reference sequence). The CDR3 loop spans 14 amino acids. Trimming cost V 5 bases and J 3 bases, with 13 bases left between them.

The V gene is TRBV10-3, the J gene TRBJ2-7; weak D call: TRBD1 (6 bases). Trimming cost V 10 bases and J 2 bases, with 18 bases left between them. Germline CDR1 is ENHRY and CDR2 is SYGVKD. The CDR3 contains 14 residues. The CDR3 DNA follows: TGTGCCACCAGAACCGGGACAACTGCCTACGAGCAGTACTTC. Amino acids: CATRTGTTAYEQYF.

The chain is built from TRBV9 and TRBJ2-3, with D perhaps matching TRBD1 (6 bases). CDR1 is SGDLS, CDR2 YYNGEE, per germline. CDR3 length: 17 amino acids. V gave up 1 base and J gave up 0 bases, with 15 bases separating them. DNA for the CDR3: TGTGCCAGCAGCGTATTTTGGGGGCCACCTAGCACAGATACGCAGTATTTT. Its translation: CASSVFWGPPSTDTQYF.

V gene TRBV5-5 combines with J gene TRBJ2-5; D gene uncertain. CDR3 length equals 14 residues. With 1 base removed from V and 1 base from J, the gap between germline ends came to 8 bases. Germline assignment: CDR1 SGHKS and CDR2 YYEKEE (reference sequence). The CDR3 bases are TGTGCCAGCAGCTTGTCACTCCCCCAAGAGACCCAGTACTTC. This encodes CASSLSLPQETQYF.

CDR3 region: CASSSGGRDQPQHF. The CDR3 DNA follows: TGTGCCAGCAGCTCGGGGGGGCGAGATCAGCCCCAGCATTTT. The J gene is TRBJ1-5, the V gene TRBV28; D may be TRBD1 (6 bases). Germline V gives CDR1 MDHEN, CDR2 SYDVKM. Trimming cost V 6 bases and J 5 bases, with 14 bases left between them. CDR3 length: 14 residues.

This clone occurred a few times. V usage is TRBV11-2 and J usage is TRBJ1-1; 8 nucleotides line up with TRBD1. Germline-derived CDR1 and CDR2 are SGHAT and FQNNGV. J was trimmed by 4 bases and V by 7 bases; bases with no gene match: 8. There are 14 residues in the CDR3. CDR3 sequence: CASTVTGASTEAFF. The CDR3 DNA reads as TGTGCCAGCACCGTGACAGGGGCGAGCACTGAAGCTTTCTTT.

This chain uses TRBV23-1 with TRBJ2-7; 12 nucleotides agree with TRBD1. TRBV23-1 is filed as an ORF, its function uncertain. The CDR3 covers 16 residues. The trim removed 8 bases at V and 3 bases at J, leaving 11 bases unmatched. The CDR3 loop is CASVGDRGRPVYEQYF. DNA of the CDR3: TGCGCCAGCGTCGGGGACAGGGGGCGGCCGGTCTACGAGCAGTACTTC.

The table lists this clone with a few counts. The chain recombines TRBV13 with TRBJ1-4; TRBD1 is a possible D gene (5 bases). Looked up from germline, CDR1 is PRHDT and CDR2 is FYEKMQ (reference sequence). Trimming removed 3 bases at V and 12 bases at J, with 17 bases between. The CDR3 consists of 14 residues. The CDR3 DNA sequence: TGTGCCAGCAGCTTGAAGGCCAGGGCGTCGCAACTGTTTTTT. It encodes CASSLKARASQLFF.

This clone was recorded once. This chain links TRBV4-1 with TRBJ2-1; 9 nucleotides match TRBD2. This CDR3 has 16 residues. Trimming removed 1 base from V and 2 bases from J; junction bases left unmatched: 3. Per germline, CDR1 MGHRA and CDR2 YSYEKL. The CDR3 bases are TGCGCCAGCAGCCAAGTTTTAGCGGGAGCCTACAATGAGCAGTTCTTC. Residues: CASSQVLAGAYNEQFF.

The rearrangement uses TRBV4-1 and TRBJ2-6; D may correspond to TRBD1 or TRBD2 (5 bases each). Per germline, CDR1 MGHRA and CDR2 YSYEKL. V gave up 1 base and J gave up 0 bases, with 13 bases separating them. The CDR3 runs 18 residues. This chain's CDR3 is CASSQVRGPSSGANVLTF. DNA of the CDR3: TGCGCCAGCAGCCAAGTGAGGGGCCCCTCCTCTGGGGCCAACGTCCTGACTTTC.

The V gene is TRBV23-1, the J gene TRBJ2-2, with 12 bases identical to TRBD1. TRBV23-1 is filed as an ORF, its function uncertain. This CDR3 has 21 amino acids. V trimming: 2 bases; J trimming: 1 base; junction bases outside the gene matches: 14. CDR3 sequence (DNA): TGCGCCAGCAGTCAAACCCAGCTGGGGACAGGGGGCCCCCTGAACACCGGGGAGCTGTTTTTT. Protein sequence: CASSQTQLGTGGPLNTGELFF.

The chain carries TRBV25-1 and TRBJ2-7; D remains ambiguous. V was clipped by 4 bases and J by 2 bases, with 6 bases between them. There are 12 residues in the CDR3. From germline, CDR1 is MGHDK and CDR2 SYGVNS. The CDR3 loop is CASSAITYEQYF. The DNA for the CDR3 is TGTGCCAGCAGTGCAATAACCTACGAGCAGTACTTC.